The next 8 T cell receptor beta chains were all read from a single sample in a study of T cell responses to AZD1222 COVID-19 vaccine. Sequencing was performed with immunoSEQ multiplex PCR; in TCRdb, only in-frame clones are kept and a portion is missing. Here the sample spans approximately 120,000 clones, around 90% being singletons. This specimen was peripheral blood, taken on day 0 of AZD1222 vaccination. These TCRs come from an adult in good health.

This clone was counted between two and nine times. This rearrangement joins TRBV9 to TRBJ1-6; D possibly corresponds to TRBD1 (5 bases). The CDR3 contains 12 residues. Germline V lookup: CDR1 SGDLS, CDR2 YYNGEE. V lost 3 bases and J 7 bases, leaving 5 bases between the germline ends. Here the CDR3 reads CASSGGNSPLHF. The DNA for the CDR3 is TGTGCCAGCAGCGGGGGGAATTCACCCCTCCACTTT.

In its sample, this clone was seen once. The chain joins TRBV19 to TRBJ2-1, with TRBD1 matching over 9 bases. This CDR3 spans 14 amino acids. J was trimmed by 6 bases and V by 6 bases; bases with no gene match: 6. CDR1 is LNHDA and CDR2 is SQIVND in the germline V gene (reference sequence). CDR3 sequence (DNA): TGTGCCAGTAGGGGGGGACAGGGCACCAATGAGCAGTTCTTC. Translating gives CASRGGQGTNEQFF.

The chain is built from TRBV5-4 and TRBJ1-3; D may be TRBD1 (5 bases). Germline V CDR1 and CDR2: SGHNT, YYREEE (reference sequence). The CDR3 loop spans 15 amino acids. V lost 4 bases, J lost 7 bases, and 18 bases lay in between. CDR3 loop: CASSTGGAGSNTIYF. CDR3 coding DNA: TGTGCCAGCAGCACGGGTGGGGCAGGGAGTAACACCATATATTTT.

The V and J genes are TRBV12-5 and TRBJ2-7; unclear D gene. The V gene lost 7 bases and the J gene lost 2 bases, with 15 bases spanning the gap. Germline CDR1 LGHNT, CDR2 FRNRAP. This CDR3 region has 14 residues. The CDR3 region is CASALTPTTYEQYF. The CDR3 DNA follows: TGTGCTAGTGCCCTGACACCAACAACCTACGAGCAGTACTTC.

The V gene is TRBV24-1, the J gene TRBJ1-5; 9 bases match TRBD1. Germline V gene lookup returns CDR1 KGHDR and CDR2 SFDVKD. After removal of 4 bases from V and 7 bases from J, the junction contained 7 bases not matched to a gene. The CDR3 covers 15 residues. The CDR3 here is CATSDARQGGQPQHF. CDR3 coding DNA: TGTGCCACCAGTGACGCACGACAGGGGGGCCAGCCCCAGCATTTT.

V is TRBV6-2 or TRBV6-3 and J is TRBJ2-7; 10 bases agree with TRBD2. The CDR3 runs to 14 residues. From germline, CDR1 is MNHEY and CDR2 SVGEGT. The ends lost 3 bases at V and 3 bases at J; junction bases unmatched: 2. The CDR3 reads CASSYLAGVYEQYF. CDR3 bases: TGTGCCAGCAGTTATCTAGCGGGGGTCTACGAGCAGTACTTC.

V gene TRBV2 combines with J gene TRBJ2-1; D might be TRBD2 (6 bases). Germline loops: CDR1 SNHLY, CDR2 FYNNEI. The CDR3 covers 14 residues. Trimming stripped 8 bases from V and 2 bases from J, with 13 bases between. The CDR3 nucleotides are TGTGCCAGCCGGCCTAGCGCCGCCTACAATGAGCAGTTCTTC. Its protein is CASRPSAAYNEQFF.

The chain joins TRBV4-1 to TRBJ2-2; no clear D. V was clipped by 1 base and J by 0 bases, with 12 bases between them. CDR1 is MGHRA and CDR2 is YSYEKL in the germline V gene. The CDR3 has 17 residues. The DNA for the CDR3 is TGCGCCAGCAGCCAAGGCCCCCCCGCCGCGAACACCGGGGAGCTGTTTTTT. It codes for CASSQGPPAANTGELFF.